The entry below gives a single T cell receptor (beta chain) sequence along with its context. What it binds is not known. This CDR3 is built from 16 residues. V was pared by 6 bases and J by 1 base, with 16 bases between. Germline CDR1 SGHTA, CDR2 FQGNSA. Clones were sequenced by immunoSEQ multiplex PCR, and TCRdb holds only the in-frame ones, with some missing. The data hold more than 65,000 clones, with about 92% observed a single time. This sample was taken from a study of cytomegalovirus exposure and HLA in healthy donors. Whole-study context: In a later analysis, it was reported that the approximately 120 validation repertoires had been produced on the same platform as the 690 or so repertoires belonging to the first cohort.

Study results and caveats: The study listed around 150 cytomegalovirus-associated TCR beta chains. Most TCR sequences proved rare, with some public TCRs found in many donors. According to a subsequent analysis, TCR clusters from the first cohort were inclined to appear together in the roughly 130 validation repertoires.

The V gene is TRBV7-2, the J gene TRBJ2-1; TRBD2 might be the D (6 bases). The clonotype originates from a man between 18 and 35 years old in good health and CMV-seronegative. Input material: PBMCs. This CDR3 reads CASSRGGAVSYNEQFF. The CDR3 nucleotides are TGTGCCAGCAGTCGGGGAGGAGCGGTATCCTACAATGAGCAGTTCTTC.